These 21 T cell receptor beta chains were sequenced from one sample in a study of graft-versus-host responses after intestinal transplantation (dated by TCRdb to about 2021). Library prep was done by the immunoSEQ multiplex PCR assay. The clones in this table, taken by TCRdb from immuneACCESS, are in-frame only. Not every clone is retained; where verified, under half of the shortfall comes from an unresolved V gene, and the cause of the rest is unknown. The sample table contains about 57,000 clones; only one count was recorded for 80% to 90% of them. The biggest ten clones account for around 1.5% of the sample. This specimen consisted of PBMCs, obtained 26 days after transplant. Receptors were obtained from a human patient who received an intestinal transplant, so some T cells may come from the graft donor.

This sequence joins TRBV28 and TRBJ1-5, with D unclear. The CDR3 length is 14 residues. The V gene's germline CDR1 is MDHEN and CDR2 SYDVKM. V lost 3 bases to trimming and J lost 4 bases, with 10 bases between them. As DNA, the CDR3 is TGTGCCAGCAGTTTGACTAGGGTGAATCAGCCCCAGCATTTT. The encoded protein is CASSLTRVNQPQHF.

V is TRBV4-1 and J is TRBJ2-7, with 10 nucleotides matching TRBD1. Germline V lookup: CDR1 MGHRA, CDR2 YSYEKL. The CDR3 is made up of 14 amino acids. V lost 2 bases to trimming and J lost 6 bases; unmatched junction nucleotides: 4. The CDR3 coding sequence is TGCGCCAGCAGCCAACCCCGGACAGGGGGCGAGCAGTACTTC. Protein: CASSQPRTGGEQYF.

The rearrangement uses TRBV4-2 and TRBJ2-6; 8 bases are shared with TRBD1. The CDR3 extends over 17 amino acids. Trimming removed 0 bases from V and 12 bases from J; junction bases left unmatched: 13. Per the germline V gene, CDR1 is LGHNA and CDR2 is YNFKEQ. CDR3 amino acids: CASSQDPAGGATLVLTF. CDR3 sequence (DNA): TGTGCCAGCAGCCAAGATCCGGCAGGGGGCGCGACTCTCGTCCTGACTTTC.

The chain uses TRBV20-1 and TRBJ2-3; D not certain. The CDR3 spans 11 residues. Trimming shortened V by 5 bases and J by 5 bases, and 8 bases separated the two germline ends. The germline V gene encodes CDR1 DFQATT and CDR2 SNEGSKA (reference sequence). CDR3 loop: CSAGAKDTQYF. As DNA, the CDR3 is TGCAGTGCTGGAGCCAAAGATACGCAGTATTTT.

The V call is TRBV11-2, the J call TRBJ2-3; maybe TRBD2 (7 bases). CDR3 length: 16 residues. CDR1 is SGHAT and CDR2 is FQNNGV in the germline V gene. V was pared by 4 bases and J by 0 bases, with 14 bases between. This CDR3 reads CASSYLRGLSTDTQYF. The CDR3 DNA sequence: TGTGCCAGCAGCTATTTGCGGGGGCTAAGCACAGATACGCAGTATTTT.

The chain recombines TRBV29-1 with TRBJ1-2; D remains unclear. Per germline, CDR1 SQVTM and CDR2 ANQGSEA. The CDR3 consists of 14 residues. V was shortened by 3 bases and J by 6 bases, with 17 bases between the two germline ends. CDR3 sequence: CSVEVRDIENGYTF. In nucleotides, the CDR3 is TGCAGCGTTGAGGTGCGGGATATAGAGAATGGCTACACCTTC.

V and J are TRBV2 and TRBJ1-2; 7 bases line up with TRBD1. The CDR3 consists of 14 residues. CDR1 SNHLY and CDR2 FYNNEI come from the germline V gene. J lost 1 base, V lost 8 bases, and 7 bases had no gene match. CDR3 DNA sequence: TGTGCCAGCTCCGGGACAGCCCTTAACTATGGCTACACCTTC. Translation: CASSGTALNYGYTF.

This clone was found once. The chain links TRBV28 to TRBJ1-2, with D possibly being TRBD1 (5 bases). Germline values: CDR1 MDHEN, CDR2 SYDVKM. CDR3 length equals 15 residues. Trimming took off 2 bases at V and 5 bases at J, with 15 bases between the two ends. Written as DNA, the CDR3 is TGTGCCAGCAGTTTAGCGGGACGGATTTCTTATGGCTACACCTTC. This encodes CASSLAGRISYGYTF.

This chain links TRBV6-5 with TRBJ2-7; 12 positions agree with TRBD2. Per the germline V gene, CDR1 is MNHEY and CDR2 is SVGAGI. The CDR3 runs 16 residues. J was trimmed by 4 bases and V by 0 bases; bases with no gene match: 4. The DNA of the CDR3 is TGTGCCAGCAGTTACTCTAGGACTAGCGGGGTTTACGAGCAGTACTTC. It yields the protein CASSYSRTSGVYEQYF.

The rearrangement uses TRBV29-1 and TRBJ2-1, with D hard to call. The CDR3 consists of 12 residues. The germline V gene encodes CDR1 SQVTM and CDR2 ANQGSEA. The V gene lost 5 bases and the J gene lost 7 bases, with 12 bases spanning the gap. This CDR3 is CSVPILENEQFF. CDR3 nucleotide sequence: TGCAGCGTTCCAATATTAGAGAATGAGCAGTTCTTC.

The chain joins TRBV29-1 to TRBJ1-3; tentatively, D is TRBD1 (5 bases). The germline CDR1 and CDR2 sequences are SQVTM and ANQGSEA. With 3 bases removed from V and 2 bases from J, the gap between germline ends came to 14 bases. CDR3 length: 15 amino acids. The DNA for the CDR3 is TGCAGCGTTGAGATCGACAGTATCCCTGGAAACACCATATATTTT. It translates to CSVEIDSIPGNTIYF.

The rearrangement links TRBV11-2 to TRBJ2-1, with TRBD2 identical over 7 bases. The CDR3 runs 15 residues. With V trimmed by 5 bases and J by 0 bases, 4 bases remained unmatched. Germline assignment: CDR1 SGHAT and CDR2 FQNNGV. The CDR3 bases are TGTGCCAGCAGCCACGGGGGGTACTCCTACAATGAGCAGTTCTTC. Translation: CASSHGGYSYNEQFF.

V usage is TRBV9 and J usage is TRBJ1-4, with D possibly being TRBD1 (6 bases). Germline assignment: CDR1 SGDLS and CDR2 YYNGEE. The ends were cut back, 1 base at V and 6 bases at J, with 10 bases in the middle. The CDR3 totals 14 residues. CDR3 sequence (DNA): TGTGCCAGCAGCGTACAGGGGATAGATGAAAAACTGTTTTTT. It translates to CASSVQGIDEKLFF.

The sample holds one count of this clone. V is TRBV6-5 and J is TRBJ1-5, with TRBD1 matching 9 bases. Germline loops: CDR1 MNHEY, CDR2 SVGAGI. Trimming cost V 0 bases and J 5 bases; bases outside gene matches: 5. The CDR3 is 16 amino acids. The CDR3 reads CASSYSGTGTDQPQHF. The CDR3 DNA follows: TGTGCCAGCAGTTACTCCGGGACAGGGACCGATCAGCCCCAGCATTTT.

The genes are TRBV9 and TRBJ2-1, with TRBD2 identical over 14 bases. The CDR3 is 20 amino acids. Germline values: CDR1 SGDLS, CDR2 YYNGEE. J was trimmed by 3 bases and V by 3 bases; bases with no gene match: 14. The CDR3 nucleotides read TGTGCCAGCAGCGACCCCGGCACCGGGACTAGCGGGGGTTACTACAATGAGCAGTTCTTC. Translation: CASSDPGTGTSGGYYNEQFF.

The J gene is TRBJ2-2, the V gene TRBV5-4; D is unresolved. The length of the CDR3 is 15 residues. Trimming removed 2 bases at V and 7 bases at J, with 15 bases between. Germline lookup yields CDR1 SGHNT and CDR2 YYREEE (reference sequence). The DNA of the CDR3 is TGTGCCAGCAGCTTATTTGTCGGCCGGAGCGGGGAGCTGTTTTTT. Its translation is CASSLFVGRSGELFF. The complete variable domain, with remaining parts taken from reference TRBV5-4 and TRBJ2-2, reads ETGVTQSPTHLIKTRGQQVTLRCSSQSGHNTVSWYQQALGQGPQFIFQYYREEENGRGNFPPRFSGLQFPNYSSELNVNALELDDSALYLCASSLFVGRSGELFFGEGSRLTVL.

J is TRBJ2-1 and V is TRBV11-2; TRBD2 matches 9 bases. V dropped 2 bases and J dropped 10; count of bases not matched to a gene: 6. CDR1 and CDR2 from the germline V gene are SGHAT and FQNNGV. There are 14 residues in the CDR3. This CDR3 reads CASSLKWREGEQFF. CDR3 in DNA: TGTGCCAGCAGCTTAAAGTGGCGGGAGGGCGAGCAGTTCTTC.

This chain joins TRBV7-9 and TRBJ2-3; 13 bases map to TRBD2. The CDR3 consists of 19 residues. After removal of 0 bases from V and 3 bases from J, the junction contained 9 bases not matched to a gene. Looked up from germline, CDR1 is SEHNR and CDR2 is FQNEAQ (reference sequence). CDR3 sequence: CASSLARVKTSGGTDTQYF. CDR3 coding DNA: TGTGCCAGCAGCTTAGCGCGTGTAAAGACTAGCGGGGGGACAGATACGCAGTATTTT.

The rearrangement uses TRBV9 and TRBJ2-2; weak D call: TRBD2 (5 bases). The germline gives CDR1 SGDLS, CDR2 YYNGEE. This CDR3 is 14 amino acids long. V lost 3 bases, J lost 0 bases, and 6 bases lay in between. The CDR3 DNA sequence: TGTGCCAGCAGCGCGGGGACGAACACCGGGGAGCTGTTTTTT. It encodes CASSAGTNTGELFF.

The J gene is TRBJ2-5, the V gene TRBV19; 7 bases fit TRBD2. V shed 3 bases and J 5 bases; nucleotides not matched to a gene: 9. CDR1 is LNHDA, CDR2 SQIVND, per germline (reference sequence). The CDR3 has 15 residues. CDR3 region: CASSIGGRVAETQYF. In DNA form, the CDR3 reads TGTGCCAGTAGTATCGGGGGGAGGGTTGCGGAGACCCAGTACTTC.

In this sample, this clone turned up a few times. CDR3 region: CASSIVDRSSYNEQFF. Written as DNA, the CDR3 is TGTGCCAGTAGTATAGTGGACAGGTCGTCCTACAATGAGCAGTTCTTC. The chain recombines TRBV19 with TRBJ2-1; 7 nucleotides match TRBD1. The ends lost 1 base at V and 1 base at J; junction bases unmatched: 4. Germline loops: CDR1 LNHDA, CDR2 SQIVND (reference sequence). The CDR3 contains 16 residues.